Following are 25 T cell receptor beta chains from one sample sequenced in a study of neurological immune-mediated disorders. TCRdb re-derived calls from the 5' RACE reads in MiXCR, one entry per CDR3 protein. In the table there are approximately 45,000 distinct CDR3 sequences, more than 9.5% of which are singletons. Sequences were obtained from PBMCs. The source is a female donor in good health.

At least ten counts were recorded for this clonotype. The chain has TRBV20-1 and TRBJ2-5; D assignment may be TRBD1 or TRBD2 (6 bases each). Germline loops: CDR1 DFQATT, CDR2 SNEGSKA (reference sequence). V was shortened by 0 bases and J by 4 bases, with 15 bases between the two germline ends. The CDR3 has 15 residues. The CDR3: CSARDPRGPGETQYF. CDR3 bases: TGCAGTGCTAGAGATCCCCGGGGGCCGGGAGAGACCCAGTACTTC.

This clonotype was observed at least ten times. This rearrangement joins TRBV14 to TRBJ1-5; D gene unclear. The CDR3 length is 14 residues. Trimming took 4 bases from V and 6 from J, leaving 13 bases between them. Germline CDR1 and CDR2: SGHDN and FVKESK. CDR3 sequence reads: CASSLLGVSQPQHF. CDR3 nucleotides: TGTGCCAGCAGCCTGCTCGGGGTCTCTCAGCCCCAGCATTTT. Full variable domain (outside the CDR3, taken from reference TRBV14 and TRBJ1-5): EAGVTQFPSHSVIEKGQTVTLRCDPISGHDNLYWYRRVMGKEIKFLLHFVKESKQDESGMPNNRFLAERTGGTYSTLKVQPAELEDSGVYFCASSLLGVSQPQHFGDGTRLSIL.

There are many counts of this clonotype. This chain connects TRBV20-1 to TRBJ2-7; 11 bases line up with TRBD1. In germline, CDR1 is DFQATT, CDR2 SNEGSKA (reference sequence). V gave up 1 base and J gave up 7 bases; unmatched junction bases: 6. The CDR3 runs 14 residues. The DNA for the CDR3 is TGCAGTGCTAGAGCAGGGACAGGGGGTGATGAGCAGTACTTC. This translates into CSARAGTGGDEQYF.

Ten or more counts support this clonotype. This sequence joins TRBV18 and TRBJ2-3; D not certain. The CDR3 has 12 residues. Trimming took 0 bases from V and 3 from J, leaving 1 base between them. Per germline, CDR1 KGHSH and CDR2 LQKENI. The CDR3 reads CASSPPTDTQYF. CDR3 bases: TGTGCCAGCTCACCACCGACAGATACGCAGTATTTT.

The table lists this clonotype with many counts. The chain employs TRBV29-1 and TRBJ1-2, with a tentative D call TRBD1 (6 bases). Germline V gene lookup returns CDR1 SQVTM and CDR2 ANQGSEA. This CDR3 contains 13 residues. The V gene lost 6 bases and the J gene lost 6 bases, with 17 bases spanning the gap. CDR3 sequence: CSVRTGFGDGYTF. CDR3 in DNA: TGCAGCGTAAGAACAGGGTTCGGCGATGGCTACACCTTC.

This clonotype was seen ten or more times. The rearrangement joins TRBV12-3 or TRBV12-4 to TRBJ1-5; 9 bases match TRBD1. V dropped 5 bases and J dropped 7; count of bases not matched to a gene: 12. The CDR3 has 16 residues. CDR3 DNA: TGTGCCAGCAGTATAGGGACAGGGATAAATCGGCAGCCCCAGCATTTT. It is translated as CASSIGTGINRQPQHF.

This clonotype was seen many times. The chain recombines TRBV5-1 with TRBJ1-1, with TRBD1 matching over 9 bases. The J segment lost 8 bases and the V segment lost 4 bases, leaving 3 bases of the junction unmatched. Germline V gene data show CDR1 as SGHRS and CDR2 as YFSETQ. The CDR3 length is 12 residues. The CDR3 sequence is CASSRTGEEAFF. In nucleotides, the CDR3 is TGCGCCAGCAGCAGGACAGGGGAAGAAGCTTTCTTT.

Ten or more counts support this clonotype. The CDR3 sequence is CSARVPGANVLTF. CDR3 DNA sequence: TGCAGTGCTAGAGTTCCGGGAGCCAACGTCCTGACTTTC. This chain links TRBV20-1 with TRBJ2-6; possibly TRBD2 for D (5 bases). The length of the CDR3 is 13 residues. Germline V gene lookup returns CDR1 DFQATT and CDR2 SNEGSKA (reference sequence). The V gene lost 1 base and the J gene lost 7 bases, with 8 bases spanning the gap.

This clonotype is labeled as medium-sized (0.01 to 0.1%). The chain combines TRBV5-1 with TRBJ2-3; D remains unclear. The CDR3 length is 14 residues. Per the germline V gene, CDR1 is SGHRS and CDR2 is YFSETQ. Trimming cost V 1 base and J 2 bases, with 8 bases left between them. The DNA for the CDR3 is TGCGCCAGCAGCTTGCCCAGATCCACAGATACGCAGTATTTT. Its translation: CASSLPRSTDTQYF. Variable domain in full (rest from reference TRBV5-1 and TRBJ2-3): KAGVTQTPRYLIKTRGQQVTLSCSPISGHRSVSWYQQTPGQGLQFLFEYFSETQRNKGNFPGRFSGRQFSNSRSEMNVSTLELGDSALYLCASSLPRSTDTQYFGPGTRLTVL.

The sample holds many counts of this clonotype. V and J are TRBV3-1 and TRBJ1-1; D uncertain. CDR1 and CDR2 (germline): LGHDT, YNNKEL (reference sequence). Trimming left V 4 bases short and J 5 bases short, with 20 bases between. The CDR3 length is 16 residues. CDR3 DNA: TGTGCCAGCAGCCTTCGGACCGGGAACCGGAGGACTGAAGCTTTCTTT. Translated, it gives CASSLRTGNRRTEAFF.

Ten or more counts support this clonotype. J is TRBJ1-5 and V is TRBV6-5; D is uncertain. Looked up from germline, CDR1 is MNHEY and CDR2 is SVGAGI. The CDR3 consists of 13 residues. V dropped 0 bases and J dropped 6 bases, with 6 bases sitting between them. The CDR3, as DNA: TGTGCCAGCAGTTACTCGCCGGTTCAGCCCCAGCATTTT. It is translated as CASSYSPVQPQHF.

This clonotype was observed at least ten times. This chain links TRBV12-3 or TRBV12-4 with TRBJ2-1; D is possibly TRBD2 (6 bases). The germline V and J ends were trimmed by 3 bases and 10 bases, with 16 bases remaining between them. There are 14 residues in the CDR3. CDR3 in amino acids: CASSFRGSLKEQFF. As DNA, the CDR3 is TGTGCCAGCAGTTTCCGGGGGTCCCTAAAAGAGCAGTTCTTC.

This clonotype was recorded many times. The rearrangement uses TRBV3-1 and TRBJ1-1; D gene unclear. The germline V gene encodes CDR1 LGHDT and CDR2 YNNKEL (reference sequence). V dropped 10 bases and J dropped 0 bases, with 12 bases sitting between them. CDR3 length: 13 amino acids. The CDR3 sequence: CATREGLNTEAFF. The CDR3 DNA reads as TGTGCCACTAGAGAGGGCCTGAACACTGAAGCTTTCTTT. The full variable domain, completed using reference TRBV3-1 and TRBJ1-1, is DTAVSQTPKYLVTQMGNDKSIKCEQNLGHDTMYWYKQDSKKFLKIMFSYNNKELIINETVPNRFSPKSPDKAHLNLHINSLELGDSAVYFCATREGLNTEAFFGQGTRLTVV.

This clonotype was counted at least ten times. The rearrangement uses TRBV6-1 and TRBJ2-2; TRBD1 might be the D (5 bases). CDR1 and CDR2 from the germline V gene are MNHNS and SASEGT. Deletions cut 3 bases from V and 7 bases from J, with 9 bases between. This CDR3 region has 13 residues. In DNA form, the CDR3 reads TGTGCCAGCAGTGACCAGGGTAACGGGGAGCTGTTTTTT. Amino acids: CASSDQGNGELFF.

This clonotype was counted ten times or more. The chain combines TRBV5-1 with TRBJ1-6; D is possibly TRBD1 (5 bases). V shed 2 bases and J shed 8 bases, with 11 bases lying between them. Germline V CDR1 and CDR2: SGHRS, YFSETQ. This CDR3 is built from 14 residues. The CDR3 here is CASSLGRGDSPLHF. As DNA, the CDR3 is TGCGCCAGCAGCTTAGGACGGGGGGATTCACCCCTCCACTTT.

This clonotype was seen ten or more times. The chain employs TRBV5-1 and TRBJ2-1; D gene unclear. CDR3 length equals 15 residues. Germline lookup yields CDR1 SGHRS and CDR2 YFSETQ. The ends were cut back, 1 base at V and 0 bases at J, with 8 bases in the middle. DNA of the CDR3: TGCGCCAGCAGCTTGACGGAAAGCTCCTACAATGAGCAGTTCTTC. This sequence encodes CASSLTESSYNEQFF. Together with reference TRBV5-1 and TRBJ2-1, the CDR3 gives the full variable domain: KAGVTQTPRYLIKTRGQQVTLSCSPISGHRSVSWYQQTPGQGLQFLFEYFSETQRNKGNFPGRFSGRQFSNSRSEMNVSTLELGDSALYLCASSLTESSYNEQFFGPGTRLTVL.

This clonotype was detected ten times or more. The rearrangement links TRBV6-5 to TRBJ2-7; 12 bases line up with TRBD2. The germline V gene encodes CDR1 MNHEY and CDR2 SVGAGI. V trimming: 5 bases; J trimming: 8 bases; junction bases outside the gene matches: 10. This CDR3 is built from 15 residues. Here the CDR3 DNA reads TGTGCCAGCAGTCCTAGCGGGAGGGCCAGGTATCAGCAGTACTTC. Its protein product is CASSPSGRARYQQYF.

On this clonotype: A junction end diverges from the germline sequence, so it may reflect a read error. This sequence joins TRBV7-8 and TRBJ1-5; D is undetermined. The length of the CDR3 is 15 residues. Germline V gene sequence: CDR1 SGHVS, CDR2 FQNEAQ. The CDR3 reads CASNSEFTQSQTQHF. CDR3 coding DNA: TGTGCCAGCAACTCGGAGTTCACGCAAAGTCAGACCCAGCATTTT.

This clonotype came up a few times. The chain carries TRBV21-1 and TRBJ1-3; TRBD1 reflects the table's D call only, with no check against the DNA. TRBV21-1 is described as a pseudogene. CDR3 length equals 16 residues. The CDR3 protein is CASSKADSISGNTIYF. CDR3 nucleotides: TGTGCCAGCAGCAAAGCGGACAGCATCTCTGGAAACACCATATATTTT.

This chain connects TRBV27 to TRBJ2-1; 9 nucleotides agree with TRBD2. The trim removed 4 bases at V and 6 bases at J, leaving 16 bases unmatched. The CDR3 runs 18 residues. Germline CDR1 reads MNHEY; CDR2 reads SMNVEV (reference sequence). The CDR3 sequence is CASSSTGIAGGRSNEQFF. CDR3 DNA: TGTGCCAGCAGTTCCACAGGAATTGCGGGAGGGAGGAGCAATGAGCAGTTCTTC.

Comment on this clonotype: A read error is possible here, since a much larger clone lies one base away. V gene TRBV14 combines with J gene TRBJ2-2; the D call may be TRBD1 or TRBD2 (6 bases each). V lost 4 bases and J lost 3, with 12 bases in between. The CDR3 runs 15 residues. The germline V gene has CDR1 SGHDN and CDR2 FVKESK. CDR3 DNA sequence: TGTGCCAGCAGCCTTACGGGGGCCGACACCGGGGAGCTGTTTTTT. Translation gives CASSLTGADTGELFF.

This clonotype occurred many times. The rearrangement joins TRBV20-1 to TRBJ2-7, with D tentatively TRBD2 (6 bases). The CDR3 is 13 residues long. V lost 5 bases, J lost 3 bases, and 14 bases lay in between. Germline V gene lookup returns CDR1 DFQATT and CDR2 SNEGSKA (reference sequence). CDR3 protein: CSAPFSGNYEQYF. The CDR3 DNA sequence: TGCAGTGCTCCATTTAGCGGTAACTACGAGCAGTACTTC.

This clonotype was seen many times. The CDR3 DNA is TGTGCCAGCAGCCCTGAAAGACAGGGCCACGGCTACACCTTC. Amino acids: CASSPERQGHGYTF. This rearrangement joins TRBV3-1 to TRBJ1-2, with 7 bases matching TRBD1. The V gene's germline CDR1 is LGHDT and CDR2 YNNKEL (reference sequence). With V trimmed by 4 bases and J by 8 bases, 10 bases remained unmatched. The CDR3 sequence is 14 residues long.

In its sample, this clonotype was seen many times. The CDR3 region is CASSYDGANTEAFF. The CDR3 nucleotides read TGCGCCAGCAGCTACGATGGGGCGAACACTGAAGCTTTCTTT. The rearrangement uses TRBV5-1 and TRBJ1-1; D may be TRBD1 (5 bases). CDR3 length: 14 amino acids. Germline loops: CDR1 SGHRS, CDR2 YFSETQ. V shed 3 bases and J shed 1 base, with 10 bases lying between them.

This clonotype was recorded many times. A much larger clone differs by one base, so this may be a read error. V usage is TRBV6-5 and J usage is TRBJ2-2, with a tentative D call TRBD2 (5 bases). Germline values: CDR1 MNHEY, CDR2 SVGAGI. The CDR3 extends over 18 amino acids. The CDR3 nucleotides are TGTGCCAACAGTTACCTCAGCGGTTGGACCGATGATACCGCGGAGCTGTTTTTT. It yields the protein CANSYLSGWTDDTAELFF.